Below, 2 T cell receptor beta chains from the same sample are listed, as sequenced in a study of CXCR3-negative and CXCR3-positive naive CD8 T cells. General study results and limits: Naive CXCR3-positive cells had TRB CDR3s more hydrophobic than those of CXCR3-negative naive cells.

What these receptors recognize is not known. Via 5' RACE with UMI labels, TRB cDNA libraries were prepared. TCRdb re-analyzed the 5' RACE reads; it lists each CDR3 protein once, without DNA. The sample data list about 60,000 distinct CDR3 sequences. Sequenced input: naive CXCR3+ CD8+ T cells from blood. Indicated subset: CD45RO-CCR7+CD27+CD95- naive CD8+ T cells expressing CXCR3 (TNR3+). The source of these receptors is a human donor in good health. Some clones in this sample may be carry-over from other donors' samples.

V usage is TRBV10-3 and J usage is TRBJ1-4; TCRdb's assignment of TRBD1 cannot be checked, as there is no DNA. There are 15 residues in the CDR3. Germline CDR1 ENHRY, CDR2 SYGVKD. The CDR3 region is CAISPDGATNEKLFF.

The chain is built from TRBV6-2 or TRBV6-3 and TRBJ1-5; the TRBD1 assignment by TCRdb is unverifiable without DNA. The germline gives CDR1 MNHEY, CDR2 SVGEGT. CDR3 length: 14 residues. The CDR3 region is CASTQGVEGQPQHF.